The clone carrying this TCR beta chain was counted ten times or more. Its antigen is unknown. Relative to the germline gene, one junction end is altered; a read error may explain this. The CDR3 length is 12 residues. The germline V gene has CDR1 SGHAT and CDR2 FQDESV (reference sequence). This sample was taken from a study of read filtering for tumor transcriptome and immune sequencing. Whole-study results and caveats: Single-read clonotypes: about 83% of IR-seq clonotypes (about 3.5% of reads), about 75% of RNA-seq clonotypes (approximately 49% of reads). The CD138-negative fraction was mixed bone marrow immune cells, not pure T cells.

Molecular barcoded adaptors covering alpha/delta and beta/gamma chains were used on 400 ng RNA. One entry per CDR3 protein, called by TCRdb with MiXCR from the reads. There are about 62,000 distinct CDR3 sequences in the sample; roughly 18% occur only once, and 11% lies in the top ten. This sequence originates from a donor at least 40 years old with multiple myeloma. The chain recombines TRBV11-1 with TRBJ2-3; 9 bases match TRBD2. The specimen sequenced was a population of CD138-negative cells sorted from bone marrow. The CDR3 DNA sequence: TGTGCCAGCAGCCTAGCGGGGACGCCGCAGTATTTT. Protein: CASSLAGTPQYF.